This T cell receptor beta chain was documented in a study of memory CD4+ T cells and cytomegalovirus serostatus. Study-wide background: Of the healthy Belgian adults, 9 or 10 were CMV seropositive and 20 to 30 seronegative.

Sequenced by immunoSEQ multiplex PCR; TCRdb stores in-frame clones only, minus some. The sample holds over 65,000 clones, about 85% seen once. Single viable CD3+CD4+CD8-CD45RO+ cells were sorted as the memory CD4+ T cells. Study-wide findings and caveats: Median bootstrapped AUC for CMV status was approximately 0.94 originally, 0.85 to 0.92 US-trained.

A remark on this clone: Its matching antigen is unknown.

Trimming took 0 bases from V and 1 from J, leaving 15 bases between them. Germline V gene data show CDR1 as MGHRA and CDR2 as YSYEKL. The CDR3 covers 17 residues. The J gene is TRBJ1-1, the V gene TRBV4-1; D unclear. Input material: memory CD4+ T cells from blood. The TCR was taken from an adult in good health and CMV-seronegative. This CDR3 is CASSQEGGPGKNTEAFF. As DNA, the CDR3 is TGCGCCAGCAGCCAAGAAGGTGGACCGGGAAAGAACACTGAAGCTTTCTTT.